This T cell receptor (beta chain) was retrieved from a study of a mutant IDH1 vaccine in newly diagnosed glioma (dated by TCRdb to the early 2020s). About the study as a whole: Vaccination was initiated 4-6 weeks after radiotherapy alone, or concurrently with temozolomide cycles in the chemotherapy-containing groups. Of the 32 patients who were treated, around 60% were male and approximately 40% were female, and the mean age was about 40 years. Longitudinal TCRB deep sequencing was done for 25 treated patients, wherever samples were available for exploratory analyses. Peripheral blood was collected at six visits: V03 (baseline), V05, V07, V10, V12 and V13. The week-35 safety follow-up took place at visit V12, and the week-47 end of study took place at visit V13. Prior to enrollment, patients had been given standard therapy consisting of radiotherapy alone, temozolomide alone, or radiochemotherapy with temozolomide, with the combination given to most patients. General findings and caveats noted by the study authors: Pseudoprogression seemed to be unrelated to changes in the top peripheral T cell clonotypes found by TCRB sequencing. According to the authors, sample limitations meant that analyses of patient blood samples could not be reproduced. Availability determined which PBMC samples were chosen for TCRB deep sequencing. Immune responses induced by the vaccine were seen in around 94% of patients across multiple MHC alleles.

With respect to this clone: The target of this receptor is not known. Within one base of it there is no much larger clone, and no base qualities were kept.

Spanning cysteine to phenylalanine, the CDR3 consists of 13 amino acids. The retained sequence is limited to the CDR3, 39 bases, with the frame set at the first base. V is clipped by 0 bases and J by 11 bases, and the sequence between their germline boundaries is 11 bases long. The CDR1 and CDR2 encoded by the germline V gene (reference sequence) are LNHNV and YYDKDF. The library came from the immunoSEQ multiplex PCR assay. Rearranged TCR beta chain sequences were amplified with the hsTCRB Kit following the manufacturer's protocol. Sequencing of TCRB libraries was carried out on an Illumina MiSeq. The paper's processing steps were these. The proprietary platform of the kit vendor was used for demultiplexing, trimming and gene mapping. TCRdb provides this immuneACCESS table in a form limited to in-frame rearrangements. Some clones are lacking; in checked studies, under half of them reflect an unresolved V gene, and why the rest are absent is not known. V and J calls plus clone size are reproduced from that table; the DNA served to infer D and trimming. For this sample the table gives some 33,000 clones, of which approximately 80% were detected only once. Approximately 10% of the sample is in the top ten clones.

The meaning of the sample's time point label: week 35, safety follow-up. Every vaccine dose consisted of 300 ug of a 20-mer mutant IDH1 peptide in Montanide, administered subcutaneously together with topical imiquimod. Across visits V03 through V10, patients got a total of eight vaccinations, given in weeks 1, 3, 5, 7, 11, 15, 19 and 23. All donors had newly diagnosed IDH1-mutant astrocytomas of WHO grade 3 or 4 that showed loss of nuclear ATRX. The samples were drawn from NOA16, a multicentre, single-arm, open-label phase I trial in Germany that tested a mutant IDH1 peptide vaccine in humans for the first time. The DNeasy Blood and Tissue Kit was used to extract genomic DNA from EDTA blood for TCRB sequencing.

The chain is encoded by TRBV15 joined to TRBJ1-5; the D region possibly corresponds to TRBD1 (6 bases align). The sequence was obtained from a woman aged 40 to 50 with glioma. The sequences come from PBMCs, collected from a glioma patient whose treatment included an IDH1 peptide vaccine. The CDR3 reads as follows: CATSRDPQGTQHF. At the DNA level, the sequence is TGTGCCACCAGCAGAGATCCCCAGGGGACCCAGCATTTT.